The present TCR beta chain was sequenced within a study of identical twins. This clonotype was counted a few times. Germline lookup yields CDR1 SNHLY and CDR2 FYNNEI. The CDR3 spans 11 residues. V lost 7 bases to trimming and J lost 1 base, with 4 bases between them. After template switching added a universal primer site, the resulting cDNA carried unique molecular identifiers. From the 5' RACE reads, TCRdb called clonotypes with MiXCR, one entry per CDR3 protein. This sample has about 530,000 distinct CDR3 sequences; 13% to 15% occur once, and the top ten carry less than 0.5%. This sample also belongs to another study, concerning yellow fever vaccine responses in identical twins. That study adds: Twins reportedly mounted vaccine T cell responses that seemed partly convergent, partly personalized.

The material sequenced was CD4+ T cells sorted from blood. The source is a woman aged 18 to 35 in good health. The V gene is TRBV2, the J gene TRBJ2-5; D call uncertain. The CDR3 nucleotides read TGTGCCAGCAAGTTCCAAGAGACCCAGTACTTC. It encodes CASKFQETQYF.